Sequencing of this T cell receptor (beta chain) was carried out in a study of cytotoxic CD8 clonotypes in ibrutinib-treated CLL. The repertoire was sequenced with immunoSEQ multiplex PCR; TCRdb's copy has only in-frame clones and lacks some. Of some 140,000 clones detected, 91% appear once; the ten largest clones hold 9.5% to 14%. Worth noting for this clone: The antigen is undetermined.

Whole-study findings and limits: At ibrutinib response, clonality increased, and at progression it declined back toward baseline. Few clonotypes were public, and these shrank or held steady under treatment.

CDR1 and CDR2 (germline): MNHNY, SVGAGI (reference sequence). The CDR3 is 16 amino acids. The V gene lost 6 bases and the J gene lost 2 bases, with 16 bases spanning the gap. The chain is built from TRBV6-6 and TRBJ2-2; possible D gene TRBD1, 6 bases. The TCR originated in a human donor with chronic lymphocytic leukemia. This sample comprised PBMCs, obtained after 12 months of ibrutinib treatment. The CDR3 sequence: CASSLQGIINTGELFF. As DNA, the CDR3 is TGTGCCAGCAGCCTACAGGGAATCATTAACACCGGGGAGCTGTTTTTT.